What follows are 5 T cell receptor beta chains derived from one specimen sequenced in a study of blood T cell repertoires in COVID-19. Libraries were prepared by immunoSEQ multiplex PCR; TCRdb keeps only in-frame clonotypes and omits some of them. The table shows 160,000 or so clones, with roughly 84% occurring only once. The sample was peripheral blood. These receptors all stem from a human donor in a cohort sampled during active COVID-19.

This clone was picked up one time. The chain employs TRBV10-3 and TRBJ2-6; 9 bases agree with TRBD1. The CDR3 contains 16 residues. V trimming: 5 bases; J trimming: 4 bases; junction bases outside the gene matches: 6. From germline, CDR1 is ENHRY and CDR2 SYGVKD. CDR3 sequence (DNA): TGTGCCATCAGTCCCGGGACAGGGACGGGGGCCAACGTCCTGACTTTC. Translating gives CAISPGTGTGANVLTF.

The chain recombines TRBV19 with TRBJ1-5, with 10 positions matching TRBD1. Germline V gene lookup returns CDR1 LNHDA and CDR2 SQIVND (reference sequence). CDR3 length equals 16 residues. Trimming at V came to 7 bases and at J to 0 bases, leaving 6 bases not matched to a gene. The CDR3: CASTLDRGHSNQPQHF. As DNA, the CDR3 is TGTGCCAGTACCCTAGACAGGGGGCATAGCAATCAGCCCCAGCATTTT.

The chain carries TRBV3-1 (or the pseudogene TRBV3-2) and TRBJ1-1; 8 bases are a match to TRBD1. Trimming at V came to 1 base and at J to 4 bases, leaving 17 bases not matched to a gene. CDR1 and CDR2 from the germline V gene are LGHDT and YNNKEL (reference sequence). The CDR3 runs to 19 residues. CDR3 sequence reads: CASSQVGGQGFSFSTEAFF. The CDR3 region has the DNA TGTGCCAGCAGCCAAGTTGGAGGACAGGGTTTCTCTTTCAGCACTGAAGCTTTCTTT.

The chain is built from TRBV18 and TRBJ2-7; D is perhaps TRBD2 (5 bases). Germline loops: CDR1 KGHSH, CDR2 LQKENI. Trimming took off 0 bases at V and 2 bases at J, with 14 bases between the two ends. The CDR3 extends over 16 amino acids. The CDR3 sequence is CASSPPEGHLTYEQYF. In DNA, the CDR3 is TGTGCCAGCTCACCACCCGAGGGTCATTTAACCTACGAGCAGTACTTC.

The chain uses TRBV28 and TRBJ2-6; TRBD2 might be the D (6 bases). The ends were cut back, 10 bases at V and 2 bases at J, with 9 bases in the middle. CDR1 and CDR2 (germline): MDHEN, SYDVKM. The CDR3 covers 13 residues. In nucleotides, the CDR3 is TGTGCCACCCGGGAGACTGGGGCCAACGTCCTGACTTTC. This encodes CATRETGANVLTF.